Listed below are T cell receptor beta chains from one sample, sequenced in a study of blood T cell repertoires in COVID-19. TCRdb keeps only in-frame clones here, not all; method: immunoSEQ multiplex PCR. The data contain about 140,000 clones, 70% to 90% of them singletons. Sequences were obtained from peripheral blood. These receptors came from a middle-aged man with acute or convalescent COVID-19. CDR3s include the opening cysteine and the closing phenylalanine or tryptophan. Each record gives: D gene, clone size, J gene, V gene, CDR3 protein, CDR3 DNA. A D gene is named only where the DNA matches it firmly. Only some rows state a clone size, as once, few, many or a class for expanded clones.

TRBD1,once,TRBJ1-2,TRBV6-1,CASSEARPVSGGKGYGYTF,TGTGCCAGCAGTGAAGCCCGACCAGTTTCAGGGGGTAAGGGCTATGGCTACACCTTC
.,.,TRBJ1-5,TRBV16,CASSRMTGGVGYSNQPQHF,TGTGCCAGCAGCCGAATGACGGGAGGGGTTGGATATAGCAATCAGCCCCAGCATTTT
.,.,TRBJ1-2,TRBV18,CASHPQGTQGGYTF,TGTGCCAGCCACCCGCAGGGGACGCAGGGGGGCTACACCTTC
.,.,TRBJ1-5,TRBV7-9,CASSLRSGGNQPQHF,TGTGCCAGCAGCTTAAGAAGTGGGGGGAATCAGCCCCAGCATTTT
.,.,TRBJ1-3,TRBV30,CAWSPLEGASGNTIYF,TGTGCCTGGAGCCCACTGGAGGGAGCCTCTGGAAACACCATATATTTT
.,.,TRBJ1-2,TRBV5-1,CASTLPGGENYGYTF,TGCGCCAGCACCCTTCCCGGGGGTGAGAACTATGGCTACACCTTC
.,once,TRBJ1-1,TRBV18,CASSPGRRSVNTEAFF,TGTGCCAGCTCACCGGGGAGGAGGTCGGTGAACACTGAAGCTTTCTTT
TRBD2,.,TRBJ2-7,TRBV6-6,CASSGLASGEQYF,TGTGCCAGCTCGGGACTAGCATCCGGCGAGCAGTACTTC
TRBD1,.,TRBJ2-7,TRBV11-2,CASSSSDRGGFEQYF,TGTGCCAGCAGCTCCTCGGACAGGGGAGGATTCGAGCAGTACTTC
TRBD2,.,TRBJ2-1,TRBV7-6,CASSLLGGSNEQFF,TGTGCCAGCAGCTTACTCGGGGGGAGCAATGAGCAGTTCTTC
TRBD1,.,TRBJ1-4,TRBV3-1/TRBV3-2,CASSQNPSRGLNEKLFF,TGTGCCAGCAGCCAAAATCCTTCCAGGGGGCTCAATGAAAAACTGTTTTTT
.,.,TRBJ1-3,TRBV5-1,CASSLDPGVAGTIYF,TGCGCCAGCAGCTTGGATCCAGGGGTGGCCGGCACCATATATTTT
TRBD1,.,TRBJ1-6,TRBV6-5,CASSLTGGFNSPLHF,TGTGCCAGCAGCCTAACAGGGGGTTTTAATTCACCCCTCCACTTT
.,.,TRBJ1-1,TRBV6-1,CASSEPYLGRVNTEAFF,TGTGCCAGCAGTGAACCCTACCTAGGTCGTGTGAACACTGAAGCTTTCTTT
.,.,TRBJ2-5,TRBV19,CASTVRADQETQYF,TGTGCCAGTACGGTCAGGGCGGACCAAGAGACCCAGTACTTC
.,.,TRBJ2-3,TRBV3-1/TRBV3-2,CASSQESGAPAPNTQYF,TGTGCCAGCAGCCAAGAAAGCGGAGCCCCGGCGCCAAATACGCAGTATTTT
.,.,TRBJ2-2,TRBV7-3,CASSSWRNGELFF,TGTGCCAGCTCGTCATGGAGGAACGGGGAGCTGTTTTTT
TRBD1,.,TRBJ1-5,TRBV19,CASSTIGTGGNQPQHF,TGTGCCAGTAGTACAATTGGGACAGGGGGGAATCAGCCCCAGCATTTT
.,.,TRBJ2-1,TRBV10-2,CASRGVSYNEQFF,TGCGCCAGCAGAGGGGTTTCCTACAATGAGCAGTTCTTC
TRBD2,once,TRBJ2-2,TRBV9,CASSVDPSGGPDTGELFF,TGTGCCAGCAGCGTAGATCCTAGCGGGGGGCCGGACACCGGGGAGCTGTTTTTT
.,.,TRBJ1-2,TRBV27,CASSLGPGAYGYTF,TGTGCCAGCAGTTTAGGCCCTGGGGCTTATGGCTACACCTTC
TRBD1,once,TRBJ1-5,TRBV30,CAWRDRQGYRPQHF,TGTGCCTGGAGGGACCGACAGGGCTATCGGCCCCAGCATTTT
.,.,TRBJ2-1,TRBV6-6,CASRRRPSEYSYNEQFF,TGTGCCAGCCGTCGGAGGCCTAGCGAGTACTCCTACAATGAGCAGTTCTTC
TRBD2,.,TRBJ2-3,TRBV7-6,CASSSQQGEGTSGRAGDTQYF,TGTGCCAGCAGCTCTCAACAGGGGGAGGGGACTAGCGGGAGGGCCGGAGATACGCAGTATTTT
.,.,TRBJ2-7,TRBV4-2,CASSQVLSSGEVEQYF,TGTGCCAGCAGCCAAGTTCTGTCATCAGGGGAAGTCGAGCAGTACTTC
.,.,TRBJ1-4,TRBV5-6,CASSLLTSNEKLFF,TGTGCCAGCAGCCTACTGACAAGTAATGAAAAACTGTTTTTT
.,.,TRBJ1-3,TRBV4-2,CASSPQTVKGNTIYF,TGTGCCAGCAGCCCCCAGACAGTGAAAGGAAACACCATATATTTT
.,once,TRBJ1-2,TRBV9,CASSVAGGLYGYTF,TGTGCCAGCAGCGTAGCTGGGGGCCTTTATGGCTACACCTTC
TRBD1,.,TRBJ1-5,TRBV2,CAGGQGGAQPQHF,TGTGCCGGGGGGCAGGGGGGAGCTCAGCCCCAGCATTTT
TRBD2,.,TRBJ2-5,TRBV7-9,CASSQAASGGKETQYF,TGTGCCAGCAGTCAAGCGGCTAGCGGGGGGAAAGAGACCCAGTACTTC
TRBD1,.,TRBJ2-3,TRBV5-6,CASSLGTGAPTDTQYF,TGTGCCAGCAGCTTGGGGACAGGGGCACCCACAGATACGCAGTATTTT
.,.,TRBJ2-7,TRBV10-3,CAIGAGETYEQYF,TGTGCCATCGGCGCAGGGGAAACCTACGAGCAGTACTTC
.,.,TRBJ1-2,TRBV30,CAWRPGLTNYGYTF,TGTGCCTGGAGACCGGGACTTACTAACTATGGCTACACCTTC
TRBD2,.,TRBJ2-1,TRBV9,CASSTRLALYNEQFF,TGTGCCAGCAGCACTCGACTAGCCCTCTACAATGAGCAGTTCTTC
.,.,TRBJ2-3,TRBV6-4,CASSEVGGTDTQYF,TGTGCCAGCAGTGAAGTCGGGGGAACAGATACGCAGTATTTT
.,.,TRBJ1-1,TRBV19,CASSIDGSTEAFF,TGTGCCAGTAGTATAGATGGGAGCACTGAAGCTTTCTTT
.,.,TRBJ1-2,TRBV19,CASTLGLGQSIYGYTF,TGTGCCAGTACCTTAGGTCTCGGACAGAGTATCTATGGCTACACCTTC
.,.,TRBJ1-6,TRBV25-1,CASRLAGSDFSPLHF,TGTGCCAGCAGATTAGCTGGGTCGGACTTTTCACCCCTCCACTTT
TRBD1,.,TRBJ2-7,TRBV9,CASSLQGQGYEQYF,TGTGCCAGCAGCCTACAGGGACAGGGGTACGAGCAGTACTTC
.,once,TRBJ2-7,TRBV3-1/TRBV3-2,CASSPQPGISYGQYF,TGTGCCAGCAGCCCCCAACCGGGGATCTCCTACGGGCAGTACTTC
.,.,TRBJ1-6,TRBV10-3,CAISAGTPISPLHF,TGTGCCATCAGTGCCGGGACACCGATCTCACCCCTCCACTTT